This TCR beta chain comes out of a study of OX40 agonist ivuxolimab in advanced cancers. Across the study: Given to patients was ivuxolimab, an agonistic anti-OX40 (CD134) antibody.

Study conclusions and caveats: Within 6 weeks, CD4+ and CD8+ blood T cells expanded clonally at 0.1 to 3.0 mg/kg. Also present in some nonresponders was a low level of normalized T-cell clonal expansion.

The CDR3 consists of 15 residues. Trimming shortened V by 2 bases and J by 1 base, and 6 bases separated the two germline ends. The germline V gene encodes CDR1 MNHEY and CDR2 SVGAGI. On this clone itself: What it binds is not known.

Generated by immunoSEQ multiplex PCR, the TCRdb table keeps only in-frame clones and is missing some. The sample has approximately 35,000 clones; about 81% are singletons. The specimen was CD4+ or CD8+ T cells sorted from blood, collected in a trial of the OX40 agonist ivuxolimab. This chain connects TRBV6-5 to TRBJ2-6; D remains unclear. The sequence came from an adult with an advanced solid tumor such as melanoma, head and neck, liver or kidney cancer. As DNA, the CDR3 is TGTGCCAGCAGTTACAATCCTTCTGGGGCCAACGTCCTGACTTTC. It is translated as CASSYNPSGANVLTF.